This T cell receptor (beta chain) comes out of a study of sequential checkpoint blockade in melanoma. Germline V gene sequence: CDR1 SGHAT, CDR2 FQNNGV. The CDR3 sequence is 13 residues long. Trimming stripped 6 bases from V and 5 bases from J, with 10 bases between. Described treatment: randomized to nivolumab then ipilimumab (arm A) or the reverse (arm B). Assay used: immunoSEQ multiplex PCR; TCRdb lists only in-frame clones, some missing. The sample gives 20,000 or so clones, 72% of which show up once; approximately 20% is in the top ten. This specimen consisted of CD8+ T cells sorted from blood (inferred from file names), obtained from a patient given nivolumab and ipilimumab in sequence. The chain is built from TRBV11-2 and TRBJ1-4; possible D gene TRBD1, 5 bases. The sequence came from a human donor with melanoma. For the CDR3, the DNA is TGTGCCAGCAGAGGGGAAGGCAATGAAAAACTGTTTTTT. Protein: CASRGEGNEKLFF.